This record looks at one T cell receptor (beta chain) sequence and its context. This clonotype was observed a handful of times. Its antigen remains unidentified. Per-base quality was not reported, and no clone a single base away is much larger than it. These data belong to a study of T-cell reconstitution after alpha-beta-depleted transplantation in children (dated by TCRdb to 2016 to 2017). In the study overall: T-cell immune reconstitution after TCRalphabeta/CD19-depleted allogeneic hematopoietic cell transplantation in children was quantitatively tracked in the study by means of TCR repertoire profiling. Broader findings and caveats from the paper: Over the following months the frequencies of hyperexpanded clones went down, and after one year T-cell counts and TCRbeta diversity were mostly credited to newly produced T cells. In some patients, the high TCRbeta diversity seen at day 60 was put down to recipient T cells and intrathymic progenitors that had survived conditioning. About two months after transplant, the apparently early recovery of alphabetaT-cell counts reportedly depended on just several hundred clones that had expanded rapidly and came from non-depleted graft cells.

The CDR3 sequence holds 15 residues, the cysteine and phenylalanine included. The retained sequence is limited to the CDR3, 45 bases, with the frame set at the first base. Reading the germline V gene (reference sequence) gives CDR1 SGHKS and CDR2 YYEKEE. Trimming at the junction amounts to 4 bases on V and 6 bases on J, and the germline ends lie 16 bases apart. The library was prepared using PCR. The sequencing machine was an Illumina HiSeq 2500. TCR library preparation used molecular barcoding, with unique molecular identifiers applied to normalize quantification of the TCRbeta repertoire. TCRdb applied fastp at Q25 and MiXCR to the public reads, then kept only in-frame beta chains. A single entry per CDR3 protein holds the most common genes and DNA from its merged rows. The sample data list about a million distinct CDR3 sequences, and about 29% of these were observed just once. The ten largest account for about 28% of the sample.

Reading the label with the study, this specimen's treatment or condition is: allogeneic hematopoietic cell transplantation with graft depleted of TCRalphabeta T cells and CD19 B cells. Transplant recipients were children who received TCRalphabeta/CD19-depleted allogeneic hematopoietic cell grafts. The source was PBMCs, mostly from graft donor cells, collected 360 days after TCRalphabeta/CD19-depleted stem cell transplant. The sequence joins TRBV5-5 to TRBJ2-2; there is no confident call for the D gene. This TCR was sampled from a boy under three years old who had a stem cell transplant for SCID, so the T cells may come from the graft donor. The DNA sequence follows: TGTGCCAGCAGCCCCTCCCCATCGCCCTCCGGGGAGCTGTTTTTT. This gives the protein CASSPSPSPSGELFF.